Shown below are 6 T cell receptor beta chains from a single sample sequenced in a study of shared clonotypes between healthy human individuals. Repertoires were generated with immunoSEQ multiplex PCR, while TCRdb's copy carries only in-frame clones and drops some. The table records over a million clones, around 76% of them present only once. Sequencing was done on a sample of memory CD4+ T cells sorted from blood. The sample's subset: CD45RA-negative fraction. Receptors originate from a young man in good health.

The chain couples TRBV7-2 to TRBJ2-7; 9 bases align to TRBD1. The CDR3 contains 16 residues. With V trimmed by 5 bases and J by 0 bases, 8 bases remained unmatched. Germline V gene data show CDR1 as SGHTA and CDR2 as FQGNSA. The CDR3 coding sequence is TGTGCCAGCAGCCGTACCGGGACAGGGAGCTCCTACGAGCAGTACTTC. Its translation is CASSRTGTGSSYEQYF.

This clone appeared a single time. In DNA, the CDR3 is TGTGCCAGCAAACCTAGCGGGGGGGGAGAGACCCAGTACTTC. Translated: CASKPSGGGETQYF. This chain joins TRBV28 and TRBJ2-5, with 12 bases that match TRBD2. Germline V gene lookup returns CDR1 MDHEN and CDR2 SYDVKM. The CDR3 totals 14 residues. J lost 4 bases, V lost 7 bases, and 4 bases had no gene match.

The rearrangement joins TRBV7-2 to TRBJ2-7; possibly TRBD1 for D (6 bases). The CDR3 length is 14 residues. The germline V gene encodes CDR1 SGHTA and CDR2 FQGNSA. V was trimmed by 3 bases and J by 3 bases, leaving 12 bases between them. CDR3 nucleotide sequence: TGTGCCAGCAGCTTCCAGGGGAGCGGCTACGAGCAGTACTTC. It codes for CASSFQGSGYEQYF. The entire variable domain, with the rest obtained from reference TRBV7-2 and TRBJ2-7, is as follows: GAGVSQSPSNKVTEKGKDVELRCDPISGHTALYWYRQSLGQGLEFLIYFQGNSAPDKSGLPSDRFSAERTGGSVSTLTIQRTQQEDSAVYLCASSFQGSGYEQYFGPGTRLTVT.

This clone was picked up a small number of times. The chain couples TRBV6-6 to TRBJ1-3, with D perhaps matching TRBD1 (5 bases). The CDR3 contains 15 residues. Germline V lookup: CDR1 MNHNY, CDR2 SVGAGI (reference sequence). V gave up 2 bases and J gave up 2 bases, with 10 bases separating them. Written as DNA, the CDR3 is TGTGCCAGCAGTTACACAGGAAAAACTGGAAACACCATATATTTT. This translates into CASSYTGKTGNTIYF.

For the CDR3, the DNA is TGTGCCAGCAGTAAGGAGACGGCGAACACTGAAGCTTTCTTT. This encodes CASSKETANTEAFF. This chain uses TRBV6-1 with TRBJ1-1; the D is unclear. Between the trimmed V and J ends, which lost 5 bases and 1 base, there was a span of 11 bases. This CDR3 spans 14 amino acids. Germline values: CDR1 MNHNS, CDR2 SASEGT.

Remarks on this clone: Other DNA sequences within the sample encode an identical CDR3. The chain recombines TRBV5-1 with TRBJ2-1, with 9 bases that match TRBD2. The germline V gene has CDR1 SGHRS and CDR2 YFSETQ. J lost 7 bases, V lost 0 bases, and 5 bases had no gene match. The CDR3 extends over 15 amino acids. In nucleotides, the CDR3 is TGCGCCAGCAGCTTGGTGGCGGGAGGGGGAAATGAGCAGTTCTTC. Translation gives CASSLVAGGGNEQFF.